This T cell receptor beta chain was retrieved from a study of memory CD8 T cells in hepatitis C reinfection. Study in general: Between 55 and 20 weeks before reinfection detection, pre-reinfection samples were drawn.

TCRdb keeps only in-frame clones here, not all; method: immunoSEQ multiplex PCR. The table shows approximately 50,000 clones, with roughly 90% occurring only once. The time point here: pre-reinfection, 55 to 20 weeks before reinfection detection. The sorted cells went straight to TCR sequencing with no prior in vitro expansion. J gave up 6 bases and V 0 bases, and 6 bases lay outside the gene matches. The CDR3 has 15 amino acids. Germline V gene lookup returns CDR1 SGHTS and CDR2 YDEGEE. The sample consisted of naive CD8+ T cells sorted from blood. The TCR comes from a man between 18 and 35 years old with hepatitis C virus infection. The chain uses TRBV5-8 and TRBJ2-7, with 10 bases that match TRBD2. The CDR3 protein is CASSLVTSGALEQYV. CDR3 DNA sequence: TGTGCCAGCAGCTTGGTCACTAGCGGGGCCCTCGAGCAGTACGTC.